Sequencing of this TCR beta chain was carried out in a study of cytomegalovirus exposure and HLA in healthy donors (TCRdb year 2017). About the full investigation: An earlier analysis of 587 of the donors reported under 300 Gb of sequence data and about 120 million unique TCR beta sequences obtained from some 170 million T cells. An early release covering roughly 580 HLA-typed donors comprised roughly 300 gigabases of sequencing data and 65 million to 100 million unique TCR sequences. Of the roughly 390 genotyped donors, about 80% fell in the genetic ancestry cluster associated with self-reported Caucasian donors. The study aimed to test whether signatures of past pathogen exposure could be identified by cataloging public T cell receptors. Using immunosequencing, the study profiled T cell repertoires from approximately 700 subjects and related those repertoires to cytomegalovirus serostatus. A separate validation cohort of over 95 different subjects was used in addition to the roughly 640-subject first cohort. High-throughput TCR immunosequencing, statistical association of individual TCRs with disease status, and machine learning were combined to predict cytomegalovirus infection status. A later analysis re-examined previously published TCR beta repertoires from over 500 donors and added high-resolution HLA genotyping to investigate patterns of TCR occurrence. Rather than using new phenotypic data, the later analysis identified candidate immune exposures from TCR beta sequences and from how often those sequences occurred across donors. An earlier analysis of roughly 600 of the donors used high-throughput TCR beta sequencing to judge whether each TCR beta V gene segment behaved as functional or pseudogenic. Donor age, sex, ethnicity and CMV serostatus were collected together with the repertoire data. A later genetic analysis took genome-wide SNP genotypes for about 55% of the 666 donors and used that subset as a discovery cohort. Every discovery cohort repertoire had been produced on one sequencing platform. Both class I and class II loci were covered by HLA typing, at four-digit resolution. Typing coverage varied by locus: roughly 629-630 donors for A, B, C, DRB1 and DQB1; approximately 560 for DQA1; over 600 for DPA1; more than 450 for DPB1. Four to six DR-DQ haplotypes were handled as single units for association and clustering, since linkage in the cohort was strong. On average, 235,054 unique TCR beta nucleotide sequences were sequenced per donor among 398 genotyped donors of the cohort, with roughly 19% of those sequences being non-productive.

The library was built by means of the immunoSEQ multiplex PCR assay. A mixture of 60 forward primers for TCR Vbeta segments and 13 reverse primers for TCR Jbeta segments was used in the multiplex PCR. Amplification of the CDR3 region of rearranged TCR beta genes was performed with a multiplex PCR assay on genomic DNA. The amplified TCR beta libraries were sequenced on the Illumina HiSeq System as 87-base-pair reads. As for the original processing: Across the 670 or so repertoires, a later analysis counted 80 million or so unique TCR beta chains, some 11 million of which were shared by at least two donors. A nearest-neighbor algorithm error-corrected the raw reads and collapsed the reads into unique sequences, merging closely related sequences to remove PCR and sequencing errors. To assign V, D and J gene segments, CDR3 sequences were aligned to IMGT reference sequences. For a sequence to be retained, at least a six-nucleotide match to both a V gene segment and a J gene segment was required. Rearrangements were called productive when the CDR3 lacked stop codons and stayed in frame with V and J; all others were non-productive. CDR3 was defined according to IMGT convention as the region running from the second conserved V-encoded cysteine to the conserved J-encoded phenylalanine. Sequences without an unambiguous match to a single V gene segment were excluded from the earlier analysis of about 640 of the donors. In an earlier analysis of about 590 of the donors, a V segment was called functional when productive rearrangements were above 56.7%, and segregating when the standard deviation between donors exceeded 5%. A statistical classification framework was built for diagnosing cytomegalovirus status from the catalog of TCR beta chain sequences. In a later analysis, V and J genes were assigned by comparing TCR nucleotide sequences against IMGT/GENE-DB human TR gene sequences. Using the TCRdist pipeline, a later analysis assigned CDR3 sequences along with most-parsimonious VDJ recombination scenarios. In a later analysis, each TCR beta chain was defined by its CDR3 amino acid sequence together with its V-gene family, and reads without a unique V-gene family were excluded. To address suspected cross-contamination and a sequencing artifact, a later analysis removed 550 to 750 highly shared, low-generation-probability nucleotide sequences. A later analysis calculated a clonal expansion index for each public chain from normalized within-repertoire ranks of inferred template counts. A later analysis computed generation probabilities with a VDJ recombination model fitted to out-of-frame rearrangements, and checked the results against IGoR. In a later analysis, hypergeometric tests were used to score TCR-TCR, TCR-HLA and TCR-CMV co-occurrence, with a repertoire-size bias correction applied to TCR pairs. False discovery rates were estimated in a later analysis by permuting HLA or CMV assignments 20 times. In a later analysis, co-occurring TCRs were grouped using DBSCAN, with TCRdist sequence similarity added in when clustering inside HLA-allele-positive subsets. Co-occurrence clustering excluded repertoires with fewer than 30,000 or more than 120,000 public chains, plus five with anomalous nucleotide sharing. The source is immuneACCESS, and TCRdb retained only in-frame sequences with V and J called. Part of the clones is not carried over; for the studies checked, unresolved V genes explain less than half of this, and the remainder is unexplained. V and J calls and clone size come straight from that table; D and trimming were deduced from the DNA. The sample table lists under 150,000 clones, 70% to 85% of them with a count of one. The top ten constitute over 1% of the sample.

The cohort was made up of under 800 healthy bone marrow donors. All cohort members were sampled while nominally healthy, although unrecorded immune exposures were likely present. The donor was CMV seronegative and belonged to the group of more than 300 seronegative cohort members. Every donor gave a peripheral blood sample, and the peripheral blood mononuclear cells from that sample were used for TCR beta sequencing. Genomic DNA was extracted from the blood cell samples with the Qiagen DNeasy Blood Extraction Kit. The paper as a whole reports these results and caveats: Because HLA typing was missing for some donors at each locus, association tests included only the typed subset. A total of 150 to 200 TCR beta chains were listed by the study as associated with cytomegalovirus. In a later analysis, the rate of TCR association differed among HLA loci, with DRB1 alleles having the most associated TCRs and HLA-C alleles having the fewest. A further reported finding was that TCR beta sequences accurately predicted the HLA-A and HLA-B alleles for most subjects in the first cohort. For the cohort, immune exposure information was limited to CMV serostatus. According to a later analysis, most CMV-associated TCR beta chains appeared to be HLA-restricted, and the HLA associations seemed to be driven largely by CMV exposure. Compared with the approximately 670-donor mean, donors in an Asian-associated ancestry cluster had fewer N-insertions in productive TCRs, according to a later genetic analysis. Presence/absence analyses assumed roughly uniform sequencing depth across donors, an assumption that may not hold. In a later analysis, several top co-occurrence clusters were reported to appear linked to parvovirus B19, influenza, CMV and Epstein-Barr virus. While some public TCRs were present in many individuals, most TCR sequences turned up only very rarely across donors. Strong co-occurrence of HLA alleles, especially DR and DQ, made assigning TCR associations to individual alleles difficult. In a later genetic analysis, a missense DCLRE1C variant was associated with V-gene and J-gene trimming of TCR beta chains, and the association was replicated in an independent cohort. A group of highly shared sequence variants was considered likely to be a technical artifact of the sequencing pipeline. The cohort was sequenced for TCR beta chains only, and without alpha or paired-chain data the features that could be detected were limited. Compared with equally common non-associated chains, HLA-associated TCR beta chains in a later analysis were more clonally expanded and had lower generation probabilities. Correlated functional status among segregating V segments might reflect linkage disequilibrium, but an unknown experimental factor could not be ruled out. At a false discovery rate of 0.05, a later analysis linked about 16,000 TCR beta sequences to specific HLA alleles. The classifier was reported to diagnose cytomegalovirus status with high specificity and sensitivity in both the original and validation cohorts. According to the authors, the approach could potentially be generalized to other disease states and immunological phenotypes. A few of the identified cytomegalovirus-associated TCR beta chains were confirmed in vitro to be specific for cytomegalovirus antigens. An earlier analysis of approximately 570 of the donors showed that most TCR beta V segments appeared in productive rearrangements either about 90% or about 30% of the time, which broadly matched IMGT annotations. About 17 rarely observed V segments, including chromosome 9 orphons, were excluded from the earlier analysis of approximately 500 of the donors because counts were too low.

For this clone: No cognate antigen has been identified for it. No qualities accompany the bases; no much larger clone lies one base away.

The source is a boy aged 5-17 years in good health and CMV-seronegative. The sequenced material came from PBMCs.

The DNA reads TGTGCCAGCAGGGGGACTTCCACTTACAATGAGCAGTTCTTC. The translation is CASRGTSTYNEQFF. The receptor chain draws on TRBV2 and TRBJ2-1, with a weak D call of TRBD2 (6 bases match). The CDR3 starts with the cysteine, ends with the phenylalanine, and has 14 residues. Here the CDR3 DNA is all that survives: 42 bases in frame from base 1. V drops 6 bases and J drops 4 bases, leaving 13 bases in between. CDR1 SNHLY and CDR2 FYNNEI were looked up in the germline V gene.